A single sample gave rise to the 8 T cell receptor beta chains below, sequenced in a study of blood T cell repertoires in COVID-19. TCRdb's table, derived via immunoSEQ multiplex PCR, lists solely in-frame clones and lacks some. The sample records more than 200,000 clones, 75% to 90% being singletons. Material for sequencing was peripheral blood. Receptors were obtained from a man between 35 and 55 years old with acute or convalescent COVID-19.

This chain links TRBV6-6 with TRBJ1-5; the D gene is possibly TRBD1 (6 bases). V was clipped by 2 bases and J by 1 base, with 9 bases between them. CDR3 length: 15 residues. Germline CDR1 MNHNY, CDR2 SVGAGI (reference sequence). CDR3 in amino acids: CASSYQGQSNQPQHF. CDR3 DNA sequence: TGTGCCAGCAGTTACCAGGGGCAAAGCAATCAGCCCCAGCATTTT.

CDR3 loop: CASRLTPGQLRPNTEAFF. In nucleotides, the CDR3 is TGTGCCAGCAGATTAACCCCGGGACAGCTACGTCCGAACACTGAAGCTTTCTTT. V usage is TRBV7-8 and J usage is TRBJ1-1, with TRBD1 matching over 7 bases. Germline V lookup: CDR1 SGHVS, CDR2 FQNEAQ. Trimming at V came to 6 bases and at J to 1 base, leaving 17 bases not matched to a gene. The CDR3 is 18 amino acids.

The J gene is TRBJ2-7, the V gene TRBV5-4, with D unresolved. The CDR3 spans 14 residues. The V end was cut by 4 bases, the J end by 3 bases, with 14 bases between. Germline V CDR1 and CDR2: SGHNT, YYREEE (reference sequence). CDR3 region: CASSPSPRDYEQYF. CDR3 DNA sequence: TGTGCCAGCAGCCCCTCCCCAAGAGACTACGAGCAGTACTTC. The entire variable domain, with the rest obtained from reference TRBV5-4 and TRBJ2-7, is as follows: ETGVTQSPTHLIKTRGQQVTLRCSSQSGHNTVSWYQQALGQGPQFIFQYYREEENGRGNFPPRFSGLQFPNYSSELNVNALELDDSALYLCASSPSPRDYEQYFGPGTRLTVT.

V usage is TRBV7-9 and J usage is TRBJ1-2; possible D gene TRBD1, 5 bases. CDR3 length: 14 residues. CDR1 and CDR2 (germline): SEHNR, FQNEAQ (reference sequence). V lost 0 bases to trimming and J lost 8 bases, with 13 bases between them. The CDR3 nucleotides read TGTGCCAGCAGCTTAGCGGGGCCAGAGGACGGCTACACCTTC. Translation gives CASSLAGPEDGYTF.

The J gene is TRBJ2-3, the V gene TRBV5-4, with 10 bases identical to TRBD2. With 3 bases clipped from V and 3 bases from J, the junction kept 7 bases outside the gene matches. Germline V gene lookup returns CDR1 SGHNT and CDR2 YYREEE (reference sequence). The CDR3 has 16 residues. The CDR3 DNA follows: TGTGCCAGCAGCTGGGCTAGCGGGAGTGGGACAGATACGCAGTATTTT. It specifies CASSWASGSGTDTQYF.

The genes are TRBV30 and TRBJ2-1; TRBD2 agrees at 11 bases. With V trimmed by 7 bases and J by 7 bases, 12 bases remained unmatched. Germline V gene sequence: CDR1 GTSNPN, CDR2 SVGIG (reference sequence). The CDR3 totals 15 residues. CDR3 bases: TGTGCCTTTCTAGCGGGGGGTTCCCCTGGAAATGAGCAGTTCTTC. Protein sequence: CAFLAGGSPGNEQFF.

CDR3 DNA sequence: TGTGCCAGCAGTGTGGGGCAGGGGGCTGATACGCAGTATTTT. Residues: CASSVGQGADTQYF. The V gene is TRBV2, the J gene TRBJ2-3; 8 bases match TRBD1. This CDR3 region has 14 residues. CDR1 is SNHLY, CDR2 FYNNEI, per germline. J lost 6 bases, V lost 4 bases, and 6 bases had no gene match.

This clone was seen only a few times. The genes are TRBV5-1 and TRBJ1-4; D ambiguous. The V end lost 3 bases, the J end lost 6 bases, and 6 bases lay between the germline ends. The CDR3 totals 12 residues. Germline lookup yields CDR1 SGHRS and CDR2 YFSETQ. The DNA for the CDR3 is TGCGCCAGCAGCTCCAATTATGAAAAACTGTTTTTT. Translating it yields CASSSNYEKLFF.